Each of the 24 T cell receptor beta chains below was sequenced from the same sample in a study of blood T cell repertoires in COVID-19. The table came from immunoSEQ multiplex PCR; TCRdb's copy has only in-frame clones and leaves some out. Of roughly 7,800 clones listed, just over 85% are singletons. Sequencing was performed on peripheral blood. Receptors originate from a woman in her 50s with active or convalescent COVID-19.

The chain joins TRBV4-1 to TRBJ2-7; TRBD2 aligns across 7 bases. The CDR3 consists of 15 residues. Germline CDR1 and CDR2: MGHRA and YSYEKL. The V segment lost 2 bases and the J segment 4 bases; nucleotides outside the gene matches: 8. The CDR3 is CASSQLSEAGYEQYF. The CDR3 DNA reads TGCGCCAGCAGCCAACTGAGCGAAGCGGGGTACGAGCAGTACTTC.

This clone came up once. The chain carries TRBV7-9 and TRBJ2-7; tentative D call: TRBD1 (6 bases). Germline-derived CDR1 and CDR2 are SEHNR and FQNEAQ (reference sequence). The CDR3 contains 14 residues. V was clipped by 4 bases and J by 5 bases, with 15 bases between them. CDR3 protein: CASSSPTGINEQYF. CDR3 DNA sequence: TGTGCCAGCAGCTCCCCTACAGGGATCAACGAGCAGTACTTC.

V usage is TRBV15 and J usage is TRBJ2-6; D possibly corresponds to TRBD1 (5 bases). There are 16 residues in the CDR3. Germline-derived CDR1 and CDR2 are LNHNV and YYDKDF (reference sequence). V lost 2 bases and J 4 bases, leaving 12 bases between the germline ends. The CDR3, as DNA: TGTGCCACCAGCAGAAGTCAGGGATACGGGGCCAACGTCCTGACTTTC. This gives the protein CATSRSQGYGANVLTF.

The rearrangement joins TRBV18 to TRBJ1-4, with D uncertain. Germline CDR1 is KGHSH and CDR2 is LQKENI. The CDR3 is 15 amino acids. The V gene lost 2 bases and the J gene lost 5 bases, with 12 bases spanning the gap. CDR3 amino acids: CASSPSVAGNEKLFF. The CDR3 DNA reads TGTGCCAGCTCACCATCGGTTGCAGGAAATGAAAAACTGTTTTTT.

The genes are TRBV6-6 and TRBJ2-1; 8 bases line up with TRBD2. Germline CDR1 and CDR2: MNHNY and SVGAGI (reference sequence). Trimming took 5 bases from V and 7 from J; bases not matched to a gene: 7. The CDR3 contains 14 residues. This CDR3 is CASSAGTRSNEQFF. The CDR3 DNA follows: TGTGCCAGCAGTGCCGGGACTAGATCAAATGAGCAGTTCTTC.

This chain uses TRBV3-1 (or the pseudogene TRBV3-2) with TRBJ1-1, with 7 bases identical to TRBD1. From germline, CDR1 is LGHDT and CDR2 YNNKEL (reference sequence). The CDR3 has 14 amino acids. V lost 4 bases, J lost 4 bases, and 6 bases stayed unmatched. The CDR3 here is CASSRDREATEAFF. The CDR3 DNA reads TGTGCCAGCAGCCGGGACAGAGAAGCCACTGAAGCTTTCTTT.

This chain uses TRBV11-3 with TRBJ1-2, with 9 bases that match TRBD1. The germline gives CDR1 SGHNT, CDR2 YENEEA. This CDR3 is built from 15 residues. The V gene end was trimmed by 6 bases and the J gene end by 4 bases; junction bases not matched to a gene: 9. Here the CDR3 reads CASSSGQGGRYGYTF. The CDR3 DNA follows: TGTGCCAGCAGTTCGGGACAGGGAGGACGCTATGGCTACACCTTC. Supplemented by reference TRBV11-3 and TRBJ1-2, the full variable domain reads EAGVVQSPRYKIIEKKQPVAFWCNPISGHNTLYWYLQNLGQGPELLIRYENEEAVDDSQLPKDRFSAERLKGVDSTLKIQPAELGDSAVYLCASSSGQGGRYGYTFGSGTRLTVV.

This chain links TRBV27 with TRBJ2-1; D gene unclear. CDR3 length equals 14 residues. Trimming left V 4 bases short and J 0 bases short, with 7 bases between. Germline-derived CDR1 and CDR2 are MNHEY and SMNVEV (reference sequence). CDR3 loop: CASSSRSSYNEQFF. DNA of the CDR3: TGTGCCAGCAGTTCTAGAAGCTCCTACAATGAGCAGTTCTTC.

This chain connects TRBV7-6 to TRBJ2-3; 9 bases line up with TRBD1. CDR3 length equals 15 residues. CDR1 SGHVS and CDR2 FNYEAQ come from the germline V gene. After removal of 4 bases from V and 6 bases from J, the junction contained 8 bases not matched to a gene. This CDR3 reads CASSYQTGGLDTQYF. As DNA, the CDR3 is TGTGCCAGCAGCTACCAGACAGGGGGGCTGGATACGCAGTATTTT.

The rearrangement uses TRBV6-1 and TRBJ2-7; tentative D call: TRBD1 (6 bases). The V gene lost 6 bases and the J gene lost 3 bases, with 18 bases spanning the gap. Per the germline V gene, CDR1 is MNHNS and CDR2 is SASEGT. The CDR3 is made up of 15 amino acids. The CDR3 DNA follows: TGTGCCAGCAGGCCCTCCGACAGGTTTGGCTACGAGCAGTACTTC. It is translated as CASRPSDRFGYEQYF.

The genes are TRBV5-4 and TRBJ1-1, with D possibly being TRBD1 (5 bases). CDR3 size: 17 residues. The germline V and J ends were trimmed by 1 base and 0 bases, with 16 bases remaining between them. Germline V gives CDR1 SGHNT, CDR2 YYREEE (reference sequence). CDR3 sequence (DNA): TGTGCCAGCAGCTTGACAGGATCCGGTGATTTGAACACTGAAGCTTTCTTT. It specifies CASSLTGSGDLNTEAFF.

CDR3 residues: CASSLIVGGGALGSDTQYF. The CDR3 DNA is TGTGCCAGCAGCTTAATAGTAGGCGGGGGGGCACTCGGCTCAGATACGCAGTATTTT. The rearrangement links TRBV7-3 to TRBJ2-3; TRBD2 agrees at 9 bases. The ends lost 1 base at V and 4 bases at J; junction bases unmatched: 15. Germline V CDR1 and CDR2: SGHTA, FQGTGA. This CDR3 is 19 amino acids long. The full variable domain, in which reference TRBV7-3 and TRBJ2-3 provide the parts outside the CDR3, is GAGVSQTPSNKVTEKGKYVELRCDPISGHTALYWYRQSLGQGPEFLIYFQGTGAADDSGLPNDRFFAVRPEGSVSTLKIQRTERGDSAVYLCASSLIVGGGALGSDTQYFGPGTRLTVL.

This chain's CDR3 is CASSSDSGRDNEQFF. Written as DNA, the CDR3 is TGTGCCAGCAGCTCGGATAGCGGGAGGGACAATGAGCAGTTCTTC. The V call is TRBV5-5, the J call TRBJ2-1; TRBD2 matches at 11 bases. Germline assignment: CDR1 SGHKS and CDR2 YYEKEE (reference sequence). The CDR3 length is 15 residues. The V and J ends lost 3 bases and 5 bases, in that order; junction bases with no gene match: 4.

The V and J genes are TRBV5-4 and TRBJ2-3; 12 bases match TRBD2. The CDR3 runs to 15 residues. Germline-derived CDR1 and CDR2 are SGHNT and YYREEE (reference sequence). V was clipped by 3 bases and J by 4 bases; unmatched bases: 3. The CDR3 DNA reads TGTGCCAGCAGCTCCCTAGCGGGAGGGGCAGATACGCAGTATTTT. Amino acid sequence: CASSSLAGGADTQYF.

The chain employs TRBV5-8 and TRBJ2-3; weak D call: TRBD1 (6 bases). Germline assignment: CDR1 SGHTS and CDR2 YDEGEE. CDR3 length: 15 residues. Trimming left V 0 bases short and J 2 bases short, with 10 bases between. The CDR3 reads CASSLGQAPTDTQYF. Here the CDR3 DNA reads TGTGCCAGCAGCTTGGGACAGGCTCCCACAGATACGCAGTATTTT.

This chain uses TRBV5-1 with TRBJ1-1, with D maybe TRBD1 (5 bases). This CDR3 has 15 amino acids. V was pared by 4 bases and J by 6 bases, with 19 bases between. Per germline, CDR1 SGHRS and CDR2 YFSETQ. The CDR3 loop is CASSLRQSQSAEAFF. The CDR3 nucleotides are TGCGCCAGCAGCCTCAGACAGTCACAAAGCGCTGAAGCTTTCTTT.

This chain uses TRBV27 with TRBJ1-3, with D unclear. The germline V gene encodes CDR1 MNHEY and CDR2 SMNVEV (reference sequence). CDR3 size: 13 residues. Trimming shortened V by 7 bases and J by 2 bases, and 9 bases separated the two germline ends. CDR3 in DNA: TGTGCCAGCATGAGGAGCACTGGAAACACCATATATTTT. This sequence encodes CASMRSTGNTIYF.

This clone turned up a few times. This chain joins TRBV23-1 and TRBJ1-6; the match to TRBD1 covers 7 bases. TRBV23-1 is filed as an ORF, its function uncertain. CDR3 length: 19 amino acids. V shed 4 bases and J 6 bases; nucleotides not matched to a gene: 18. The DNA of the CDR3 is TGCGCCAGCAGTCCCTCGCTACTTCGACAGGGCGGAGGTAATTCACCCCTCCACTTT. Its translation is CASSPSLLRQGGGNSPLHF.

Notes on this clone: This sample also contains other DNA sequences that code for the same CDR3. DNA of the CDR3: TGTGCCAGCAGCCAAGATGGGCGAGGGACAGATACGCAGTATTTT. Amino acids: CASSQDGRGTDTQYF. This chain joins TRBV3-1 (or the pseudogene TRBV3-2) and TRBJ2-3, with TRBD2 as a possible D gene (5 bases). The CDR3 sequence is 15 residues long. CDR1 is LGHDT and CDR2 is YNNKEL in the germline V gene (reference sequence). Trimming pared 0 bases from V and 3 bases from J, leaving 10 bases between.

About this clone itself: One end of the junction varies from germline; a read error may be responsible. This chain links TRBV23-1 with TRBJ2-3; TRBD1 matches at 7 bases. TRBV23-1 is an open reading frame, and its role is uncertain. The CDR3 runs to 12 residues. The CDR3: CASSQEQGKIPF. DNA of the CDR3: TGCGCCAGCAGTCAAGAACAGGGGAAAATCCCTTTT.

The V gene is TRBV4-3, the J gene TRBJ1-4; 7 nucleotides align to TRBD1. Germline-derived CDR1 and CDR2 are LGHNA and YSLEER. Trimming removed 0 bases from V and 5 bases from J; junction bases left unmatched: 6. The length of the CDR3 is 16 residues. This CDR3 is CASSQDLRGGNEKLFF. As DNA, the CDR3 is TGCGCCAGCAGCCAAGATTTGAGAGGGGGCAATGAAAAACTGTTTTTT.

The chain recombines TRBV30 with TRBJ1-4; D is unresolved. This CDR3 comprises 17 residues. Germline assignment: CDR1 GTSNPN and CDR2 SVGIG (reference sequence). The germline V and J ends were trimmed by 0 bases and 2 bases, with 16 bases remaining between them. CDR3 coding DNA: TGTGCCTGGAGTGTATCGGTAGCCCCCGGCACTAATGAAAAACTGTTTTTT. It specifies CAWSVSVAPGTNEKLFF.

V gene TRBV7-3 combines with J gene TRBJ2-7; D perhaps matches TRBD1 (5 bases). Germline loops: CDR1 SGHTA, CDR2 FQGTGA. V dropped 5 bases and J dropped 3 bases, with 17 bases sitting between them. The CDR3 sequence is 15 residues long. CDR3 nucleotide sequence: TGTGCCAGCAGCGCACGGGCAGGGAAAGGCTACGAGCAGTACTTC. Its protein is CASSARAGKGYEQYF. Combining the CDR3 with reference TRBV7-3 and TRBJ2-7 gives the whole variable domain GAGVSQTPSNKVTEKGKYVELRCDPISGHTALYWYRQSLGQGPEFLIYFQGTGAADDSGLPNDRFFAVRPEGSVSTLKIQRTERGDSAVYLCASSARAGKGYEQYFGPGTRLTVT.

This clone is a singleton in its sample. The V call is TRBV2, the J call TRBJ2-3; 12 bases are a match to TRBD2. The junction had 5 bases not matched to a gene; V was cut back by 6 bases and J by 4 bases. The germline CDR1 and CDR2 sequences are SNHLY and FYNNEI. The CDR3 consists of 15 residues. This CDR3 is CASSPSGGVSDTQYF. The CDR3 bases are TGTGCCAGCAGCCCTAGCGGGGGGGTATCAGATACGCAGTATTTT.